The 32 T cell receptor beta chains below come from one sample, sequenced in a study of metastatic and nonmetastatic thyroid tumors. Each patient went into thyroid surgery without having received any treatment. TCRdb called clones again from the PCR reads with MiXCR. The sample has around 21,000 clones, around 23% seen once. The sample taken for sequencing was blood. These receptors were collected from a male donor with papillary thyroid cancer or a benign thyroid nodule (not recorded which). Some clones in this sample may be carry-over from other donors' samples.

There are a few counts of this clone. V usage is TRBV6-1 and J usage is TRBJ1-6; 7 bases are a match to TRBD1. CDR1 is MNHNS, CDR2 SASEGT, per germline. The CDR3 spans 15 residues. V shed 4 bases and J 4 bases; nucleotides not matched to a gene: 4. This chain's CDR3 is CASSAGQTYNSPLHF. CDR3 nucleotide sequence: TGTGCCAGCAGTGCGGGACAGACTTATAATTCACCCCTCCACTTT.

The sample holds a few counts of this clone. V and J are TRBV6-1 and TRBJ1-5; the match to TRBD1 covers 9 bases. CDR3 length: 15 residues. CDR1 MNHNS and CDR2 SASEGT come from the germline V gene. The V gene end was trimmed by 7 bases and the J gene end by 1 base; junction bases not matched to a gene: 5. DNA of the CDR3: TGTGCCAGCACTACCGGGACAGGGAGCAATCAGCCCCAGCATTTT. This encodes CASTTGTGSNQPQHF.

As to this clone: This may stem from a read error, because a much larger clone lies one nucleotide away. The chain combines TRBV5-4 with TRBJ2-7; D is unclear. Trimming took 7 bases from V and 4 from J, leaving 18 bases between them. CDR1 SGHNT and CDR2 YYREEE come from the germline V gene (reference sequence). CDR3 length: 14 residues. The chain's CDR3 is CASENGPGRYEQYF. For the CDR3, the DNA is TGTGCCAGCGAAAACGGGCCGGGTAGATACGAGCAGTACTTC. Supplemented by reference TRBV5-4 and TRBJ2-7, the full variable domain reads ETGVTQSPTHLIKTRGQQVTLRCSSQSGHNTVSWYQQALGQGPQFIFQYYREEENGRGNFPPRFSGLQFPNYSSELNVNALELDDSALYLCASENGPGRYEQYFGPGTRLTVT.

Concerning this clone itself: This clone may be a read error of a much larger clone one base away. The rearrangement joins TRBV4-2 to TRBJ2-1; D perhaps matches TRBD1 (6 bases). The CDR3 contains 14 residues. The germline V gene has CDR1 LGHNA and CDR2 YNFKEQ. As DNA, the CDR3 is TGTGCCGGCAGCCAAGCCCGGGCAGGGGATGAGCAGTTCTTC. Translation gives CAGSQARAGDEQFF.

This chain joins TRBV19 and TRBJ1-2; D perhaps matches TRBD1 (5 bases). CDR1 and CDR2 (germline): LNHDA, SQIVND (reference sequence). Trimming stripped 5 bases from V and 1 base from J, with 11 bases between. This CDR3 is 14 amino acids long. The CDR3 region has the DNA TGTGCCAGTAGTGAGACAGTCCTTAACTATGGCTACACCTTC. Residues: CASSETVLNYGYTF.

The V gene is TRBV4-3, the J gene TRBJ1-3, with D tentatively TRBD1 (5 bases). This CDR3 spans 17 amino acids. Between the trimmed V and J ends, which lost 2 bases and 2 bases, there was a span of 16 bases. The germline gives CDR1 LGHNA, CDR2 YSLEER. In nucleotides, the CDR3 is TGCGCCAGCAGCCAAAGACTCGGGGGGAGAGCTGGAAACACCATATATTTT. Translating gives CASSQRLGGRAGNTIYF.

In nucleotides, the CDR3 is TGCAGTGCTAGAGTCGGGAGTATTGACGATGAGCAGTTCTTC. Its translation: CSARVGSIDDEQFF. The chain uses TRBV20-1 and TRBJ2-1; tentative D call: TRBD2 (6 bases). Germline CDR1 DFQATT, CDR2 SNEGSKA (reference sequence). With 1 base removed from V and 8 bases from J, the gap between germline ends came to 15 bases. This CDR3 spans 14 amino acids.

This clone was recorded at least ten times. This rearrangement joins TRBV20-1 to TRBJ2-7; 10 bases align to TRBD1. Germline V CDR1 and CDR2: DFQATT, SNEGSKA (reference sequence). J gave up 7 bases and V 7 bases, and 16 bases lay outside the gene matches. CDR3 length: 15 residues. The CDR3 sequence is CSVLPSGTGVGEQYF. In DNA form, the CDR3 reads TGCAGTGTTCTCCCATCCGGGACAGGGGTGGGTGAGCAGTACTTC.

V gene TRBV27 combines with J gene TRBJ2-1; 10 bases map to TRBD2. CDR1 MNHEY and CDR2 SMNVEV come from the germline V gene (reference sequence). V shed 3 bases, J shed 8 bases, and the junction held 7 bases outside the gene matches. The CDR3 covers 15 residues. The CDR3: CASSFMASGSHEQFF. Written as DNA, the CDR3 is TGTGCCAGCAGTTTTATGGCTAGCGGGAGCCATGAGCAGTTCTTC.

The gene calls are TRBV11-2 and TRBJ2-7; D is perhaps TRBD1 (5 bases). The CDR3 has 15 residues. Germline V gives CDR1 SGHAT, CDR2 FQNNGV. Trimming left V 0 bases short and J 1 base short, with 10 bases between. CDR3 sequence: CASSLEPDSSYEQYF. The DNA of the CDR3 is TGTGCCAGCAGCTTAGAGCCCGACAGTTCCTACGAGCAGTACTTC. The variable domain in full, with the rest retrieved from reference TRBV11-2 and TRBJ2-7, is EAGVAQSPRYKIIEKRQSVAFWCNPISGHATLYWYQQILGQGPKLLIQFQNNGVVDDSQLPKDRFSAERLKGVDSTLKIQPAKLEDSAVYLCASSLEPDSSYEQYFGPGTRLTVT.

This chain links TRBV11-2 with TRBJ2-2; D unclear. Trimming pared 1 base from V and 0 bases from J, leaving 9 bases between. The CDR3 has 16 amino acids. The germline V gene has CDR1 SGHAT and CDR2 FQNNGV. The CDR3 coding sequence is TGTGCCAGCAGCTTAGGTCCCGGGTCGAACACCGGGGAGCTGTTTTTT. Translating gives CASSLGPGSNTGELFF.

The V gene is TRBV27, the J gene TRBJ2-6, with 7 bases matching TRBD1. CDR3 length: 21 amino acids. Germline assignment: CDR1 MNHEY and CDR2 SMNVEV (reference sequence). V dropped 1 base and J dropped 4; count of bases not matched to a gene: 19. The CDR3 DNA reads as TGTGCCAGCAGTTTATACCCCCCGACAGGGAAGCGCTCCTGGGGGGCCAACGTCCTGACTTTC. Translation: CASSLYPPTGKRSWGANVLTF.

This clone was picked up many times. The chain combines TRBV12-3 or TRBV12-4 with TRBJ2-1; maybe TRBD1 (6 bases). The CDR3 has 16 amino acids. V was clipped by 4 bases and J by 4 bases, with 17 bases between them. CDR3 residues: CASSWTGTRRYNEQFF. The CDR3 DNA is TGTGCCAGCAGTTGGACCGGGACACGTAGATACAATGAGCAGTTCTTC.

In this sample, this clone turned up a few times. The chain combines TRBV15 with TRBJ2-2; no clear D. From germline, CDR1 is LNHNV and CDR2 YYDKDF (reference sequence). The CDR3 extends over 13 amino acids. The V end lost 0 bases, the J end lost 7 bases, and 6 bases lay between the germline ends. CDR3: CATSRESGGELFF. CDR3 bases: TGTGCCACCAGCAGAGAATCGGGCGGGGAGCTGTTTTTT.

This clone was recorded at least ten times. The gene calls are TRBV4-2 and TRBJ1-5, with unresolved D. Germline CDR1 LGHNA, CDR2 YNFKEQ. Trimming left V 3 bases short and J 6 bases short, with 15 bases between. The CDR3 covers 15 residues. This chain's CDR3 is CASSQYREGGQPQHF. The CDR3 DNA reads as TGTGCCAGCAGCCAGTACCGGGAGGGCGGTCAGCCCCAGCATTTT.

This clone was observed many times. The chain uses TRBV5-6 and TRBJ2-7, with 7 bases aligning to TRBD1. Unmatched junction bases numbered 2, after V lost 2 bases and J lost 3 bases. Germline V gene lookup returns CDR1 SGHDT and CDR2 YYEEEE. This CDR3 is built from 13 residues. CDR3 nucleotides: TGTGCCAGCAGCTTTGGGACAGACTACGAGCAGTACTTC. The encoded protein is CASSFGTDYEQYF. Using reference TRBV5-6 and TRBJ2-7 for the parts outside the CDR3, the full variable domain is DAGVTQSPTHLIKTRGQQVTLRCSPKSGHDTVSWYQQALGQGPQFIFQYYEEEERQRGNFPDRFSGHQFPNYSSELNVNALLLGDSALYLCASSFGTDYEQYFGPGTRLTVT.

J is TRBJ2-1 and V is TRBV9; TRBD1 aligns across 9 bases. In germline, CDR1 is SGDLS, CDR2 YYNGEE. The CDR3 totals 15 residues. The V segment lost 3 bases and the J segment 8 bases; nucleotides outside the gene matches: 9. The CDR3 DNA reads TGTGCCAGCAGCGCCCCCGCTACAGGGGGCGATGAGCAGTTCTTC. This encodes CASSAPATGGDEQFF.

This clone came up a few times. This chain links TRBV6-1 with TRBJ1-3; tentative D call: TRBD1 (5 bases). The germline V gene has CDR1 MNHNS and CDR2 SASEGT. The CDR3 contains 15 residues. V shed 8 bases and J shed 0 bases, with 14 bases lying between them. CDR3 nucleotides: TGTGCCAGCCGATTGACAGAAACCTCTGGAAACACCATATATTTT. Translated, it gives CASRLTETSGNTIYF.

This clone was detected ten times or more. The chain uses TRBV7-9 and TRBJ1-6; D remains ambiguous. V was pared by 7 bases and J by 5 bases, with 15 bases between. CDR3 length: 15 amino acids. Germline CDR1 is SEHNR and CDR2 is FQNEAQ (reference sequence). The CDR3 nucleotides are TGTGCCAGCACACTACGGCAGAGGGATAATTCACCCCTCCACTTT. Translation: CASTLRQRDNSPLHF.

This clone was seen many times. The rearrangement joins TRBV6-4 to TRBJ2-2, with TRBD1 matching over 10 bases. J gave up 6 bases and V 2 bases, and 0 bases lay outside the gene matches. Germline CDR1 MRHNA, CDR2 SNTAGT. The CDR3 loop spans 14 amino acids. The CDR3 bases are TGTGCCAGCAGTGACGGACAGGGGGCCGGGGAGCTGTTTTTT. This encodes CASSDGQGAGELFF.

As to this clone: Because the CDR3 is missing its conserved closing phenylalanine or tryptophan, this is likely a read error. The DNA is omitted, as the CDR3 cannot be located on it reliably, and the CDR3 follows TCRdb's listing. The chain combines TRBV6-1 with TRBJ2-3; TRBD1 was called by the table and not checked on the DNA. The germline gives CDR1 MNHNS, CDR2 SASEGT. Both ends counted, the CDR3 spans 16 residues. Here the CDR3 reads CASSEPPGTGTDTHNY.

The V call is TRBV10-2, the J call TRBJ2-7; unclear D gene. This CDR3 is 13 amino acids long. The V end lost 0 bases, the J end lost 3 bases, and 6 bases lay between the germline ends. Per germline, CDR1 WSHSY and CDR2 SAAADI. The CDR3 nucleotides are TGCGCCAGCAGTGAGTCAACAGTCTACGAGCAGTACTTC. Translated, it gives CASSESTVYEQYF.

This clone was counted between two and nine times. Here the CDR3 DNA reads TGTGCCAGCAACTTCAATGAGCAGTTCTTC. Protein: CASNFNEQFF. The J gene is TRBJ2-1, the V gene TRBV27, with D hard to call. The germline CDR1 and CDR2 sequences are MNHEY and SMNVEV (reference sequence). The CDR3 has 10 residues. Deletions cut 7 bases from V and 6 bases from J, with 4 bases between.

Ten or more counts support this clone. J is TRBJ2-1 and V is TRBV2, with D perhaps given as TRBD1 or TRBD2 (6 bases each). The CDR3 spans 15 residues. Germline values: CDR1 SNHLY, CDR2 FYNNEI. The V and J ends lost 2 bases and 8 bases respectively, with 16 bases between them. The CDR3: CASSERRGRGDEQFF. DNA for the CDR3: TGTGCCAGCAGTGAAAGACGGGGTAGGGGGGATGAGCAGTTCTTC.

The chain is built from TRBV28 and TRBJ2-2; TRBD1 aligns across 9 bases. This CDR3 comprises 15 residues. Losses at the gene ends were 5 bases for V and 3 bases for J; bases not matched to a gene: 4. Germline CDR1 and CDR2: MDHEN and SYDVKM. The CDR3 coding sequence is TGTGCCAGCAGTGGGACAGGGTGGTACACCGGGGAGCTGTTTTTT. It specifies CASSGTGWYTGELFF.

This clone was observed at least ten times. Other DNA sequences of this sample code for an identical CDR3. The rearrangement uses TRBV7-6 and TRBJ2-3; the D gene is possibly TRBD1 (5 bases). Looked up from germline, CDR1 is SGHVS and CDR2 is FNYEAQ. The CDR3 runs to 16 residues. The V end lost 2 bases, the J end lost 0 bases, and 12 bases lay between the germline ends. The CDR3 protein is CASSLLARASTDTQYF. CDR3 sequence (DNA): TGTGCCAGCAGCTTATTAGCCAGGGCTAGCACAGATACGCAGTATTTT.

This clone was counted ten times or more. The chain carries TRBV12-3 or TRBV12-4 and TRBJ1-6, with unresolved D. This CDR3 region has 14 residues. Trimming removed 4 bases from V and 5 bases from J, with 9 bases in between. CDR3 sequence reads: CASSWNRDNSPLHF. CDR3 sequence (DNA): TGTGCCAGCAGTTGGAACAGAGATAATTCACCCCTCCACTTT.

The V gene is TRBV7-9, the J gene TRBJ2-1; no clear D. Trimming left V 10 bases short and J 3 bases short, with 13 bases between. CDR3 length equals 13 residues. CDR1 SEHNR and CDR2 FQNEAQ come from the germline V gene (reference sequence). Here the CDR3 reads CATQGLNYNEQFF. CDR3 nucleotide sequence: TGTGCCACACAAGGGCTGAACTACAATGAGCAGTTCTTC.

A remark on this clone: The junction and the germline gene differ at one end; a read error may be behind it. The chain links TRBV24-1 to TRBJ2-2; TRBD2 is a possible D gene (6 bases). Germline CDR1 KGHDR, CDR2 SFDVKD. This CDR3 region has 15 residues. The CDR3 region has the DNA TGTGCCACCAGTGATTCGGGACTGGACACCGGTGAGCTGTTCTTT. Translation gives CATSDSGLDTGELFF.

This clone was detected ten times or more. V is TRBV18 and J is TRBJ1-5, with 7 positions matching TRBD1. Losses at the gene ends were 8 bases for V and 0 bases for J; bases not matched to a gene: 4. The germline CDR1 and CDR2 sequences are KGHSH and LQKENI. This CDR3 is 14 amino acids long. The CDR3: CASQGQHSNQPQHF. The CDR3 DNA is TGTGCCAGCCAGGGACAGCATAGCAATCAGCCCCAGCATTTT.

The gene calls are TRBV24-1 and TRBJ1-2, with D unresolved. The V end was cut by 6 bases, the J end by 3 bases, with 10 bases between. Germline CDR1 KGHDR, CDR2 SFDVKD. This CDR3 is 13 amino acids long. Here the CDR3 reads CATSYPAYYGYTF. In DNA, the CDR3 is TGTGCCACCAGTTACCCTGCGTACTATGGCTACACCTTC.

Comments on this clone: This may come from a read error, since a much larger clone is one base off. The chain combines TRBV9 with TRBJ2-5; D is uncertain. Trimming shortened V by 0 bases and J by 7 bases, and 10 bases separated the two germline ends. CDR1 is SGDLS and CDR2 is YYNGEE in the germline V gene. The CDR3 totals 13 residues. The CDR3 loop is CASSVVLPGTQYF. The CDR3 DNA reads as TGTGCCAGCAGCGTAGTACTTCCAGGGACCCAGTACTTC.